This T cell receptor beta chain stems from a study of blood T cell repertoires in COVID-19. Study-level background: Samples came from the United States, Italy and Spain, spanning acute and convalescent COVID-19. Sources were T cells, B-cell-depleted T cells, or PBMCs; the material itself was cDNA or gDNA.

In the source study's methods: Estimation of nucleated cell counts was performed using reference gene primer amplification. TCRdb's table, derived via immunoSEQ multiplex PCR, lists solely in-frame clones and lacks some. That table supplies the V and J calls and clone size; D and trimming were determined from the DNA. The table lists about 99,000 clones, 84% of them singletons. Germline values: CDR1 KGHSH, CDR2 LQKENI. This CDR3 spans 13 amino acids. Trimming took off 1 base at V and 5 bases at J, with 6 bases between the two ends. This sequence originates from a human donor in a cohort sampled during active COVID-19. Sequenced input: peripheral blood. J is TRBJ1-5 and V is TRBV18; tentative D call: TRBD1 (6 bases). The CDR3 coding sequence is TGTGCCAGCTCACCACGACAGGATCAGCCCCAGCATTTT. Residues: CASSPRQDQPQHF.